These T cell receptor beta chains were read from a single sample in a study of shared clonotypes between healthy human individuals. Assay used: immunoSEQ multiplex PCR; TCRdb lists only in-frame clones, some missing. The sample has about 2.4 million clones, approximately 94% seen once. The sample taken for sequencing was naive CD4+ T cells sorted from blood. Receptors originate from a man between 18 and 35 years old in good health. Each CDR3 is given with its conserved first and last residue. D genes are given only for firm matches. A row's size may be missing; if present it is once, few, many or a size class.

abundance	d_gene	v_gene	j_gene	CDR3aa	CDR3nt
-	TRBD1	TRBV28	TRBJ1-6	CASRQQGANSPLHF	TGTGCCAGCAGACAACAGGGGGCCAATTCACCCCTCCACTTT
-	TRBD1	TRBV6-5	TRBJ2-7	CASRQTGGWKQYF	TGTGCCAGCAGGCAGACAGGGGGTTGGAAGCAGTACTTC
-	-	TRBV10-2	TRBJ2-1	CASSESQMGSWNEQFF	TGCGCCAGCAGTGAGTCCCAGATGGGGAGTTGGAATGAGCAGTTCTTC
-	-	TRBV19	TRBJ2-3	CASRTGTGIRGGAKGYTDTQYF	TGTGCCAGTAGAACCGGGACAGGGATACGCGGGGGGGCCAAGGGGTATACAGATACGCAGTATTTT
-	TRBD1	TRBV19	TRBJ1-4	CASSSRTGGSSEKLFF	TGTGCCAGTAGTTCCAGGACAGGGGGCTCAAGTGAAAAACTGTTTTTT
once	-	TRBV7-2	TRBJ1-4	CASSTLQGGEKLFF	TGTGCCAGCAGTACACTCCAGGGCGGTGAAAAACTGTTTTTT
-	TRBD2	TRBV5-1	TRBJ2-5	CASSLSLAAETQYF	TGCGCCAGCAGCTTGTCACTAGCGGCAGAGACCCAGTACTTC
-	TRBD1	TRBV5-4	TRBJ2-7	CASRLGQGAYEQYF	TGTGCCAGCAGACTGGGACAGGGAGCCTACGAGCAGTACTTC
-	TRBD2	TRBV6-6	TRBJ2-3	CASSSGRDTDTQYF	TGTGCCAGCAGTAGCGGGAGGGACACAGATACGCAGTATTTT
-	TRBD1	TRBV11-2	TRBJ2-7	CASSRQGYEQYF	TGTGCCAGCAGCCGACAGGGCTACGAGCAGTACTTC
-	TRBD2	TRBV7-9	TRBJ2-1	CASMTSGADEQFF	TGTGCCAGCATGACTAGCGGAGCGGATGAGCAGTTCTTC
-	-	TRBV7-9	TRBJ1-2	CASSFRNREGPYEGYGYTF	TGTGCCAGCAGCTTCCGAAATAGGGAGGGCCCCTATGAGGGGTATGGCTACACCTTC
-	-	TRBV2	TRBJ2-7	CASTQGGVYEQYF	TGTGCCAGCACTCAAGGGGGAGTCTACGAGCAGTACTTC
-	TRBD2	TRBV7-9	TRBJ2-2	CASSHQSGVNTGELFF	TGTGCCAGCAGCCACCAGAGCGGGGTCAACACCGGGGAGCTGTTTTTT
-	-	TRBV5-8	TRBJ2-7	CASSFRAIRSYEQYF	TGTGCCAGCAGCTTTAGGGCAATTCGGTCCTACGAGCAGTACTTC
-	-	TRBV9	TRBJ1-6	CASSVRGHQDSPLHF	TGTGCCAGCAGCGTAAGAGGGCATCAGGATTCACCCCTCCACTTT
once	-	TRBV6-6	TRBJ2-5	CASTDGETQYF	TGTGCCAGCACCGACGGAGAGACCCAGTACTTC
-	-	TRBV5-6	TRBJ2-1	CASNSRSSYNEQFF	TGTGCCAGCAACTCCCGGAGCTCCTACAATGAGCAGTTCTTC
once	-	TRBV7-2	TRBJ1-5	CASSLDAVSNQPQHF	TGTGCCAGCAGCTTAGACGCAGTTTCAAATCAGCCCCAGCATTTT
once	-	TRBV7-2	TRBJ1-5	CASSSGGGNQPQHF	TGTGCCAGCAGCTCGGGTGGAGGCAATCAGCCCCAGCATTTT
-	-	TRBV30	TRBJ2-2	CAWRTFTDTGELFF	TGTGCCTGGAGGACGTTTACGGACACCGGGGAGCTGTTTTTT
-	-	TRBV4-3	TRBJ2-5	CASSPRPFLAQETQYF	TGCGCCAGCAGCCCACGACCCTTTCTAGCTCAAGAGACCCAGTACTTC
-	TRBD2	TRBV5-8	TRBJ2-3	CASSRTGLAGADTQYF	TGTGCCAGCAGCCGAACGGGACTAGCGGGGGCAGATACGCAGTATTTT
-	-	TRBV14	TRBJ1-5	CASSQGFYQPQHF	TGTGCCAGCAGCCAAGGGTTTTATCAGCCCCAGCATTTT
-	TRBD1	TRBV7-2	TRBJ1-5	CASSTGQGSYQPQHF	TGTGCCAGCAGCACCGGACAGGGAAGCTACCAGCCCCAGCATTTT
-	-	TRBV6-6	TRBJ2-1	CASRGTHNEQFF	TGTGCCAGCAGGGGGACTCACAATGAGCAGTTCTTC
-	-	TRBV7-2	TRBJ2-1	CASSQNWHQSSYNEQFF	TGTGCCAGCAGTCAAAATTGGCACCAAAGCTCCTACAATGAGCAGTTCTTC
-	-	TRBV29-1	TRBJ1-1	CSVQGSNTEAFF	TGCAGCGTCCAGGGGTCGAACACTGAAGCTTTCTTT